The following is a T cell receptor beta chain sequence with its context. This donor had no CMV serostatus on record. The sample originates from a study of cytomegalovirus exposure and HLA in healthy donors. Overall study: A data release that came early held approximately 85 million unique TCRs from HLA-typed donors.

V lost 1 base to trimming and J lost 6 bases; unmatched junction nucleotides: 8. CDR3 length: 15 residues. Germline V gives CDR1 MGHRA, CDR2 YSYEKL. Researchers ran the PCR with 60 Vbeta and 13 Jbeta primers. Some clones are missing from TCRdb's copy, which holds only in-frame ones; the method was immunoSEQ multiplex PCR. The sample has around 98,000 clones; roughly four fifths are singletons. The J gene is TRBJ1-2, the V gene TRBV4-1; TRBD1 matches 7 bases. The sequenced material came from PBMCs. The clonotype originates from a human donor in good health. The CDR3: CASSQGRGGEDGYTF. The CDR3 coding sequence is TGCGCCAGCAGCCAAGGTAGAGGGGGCGAGGATGGCTACACCTTC.